These 19 T cell receptor beta chains were sequenced from one sample in a study of T cell responses to AZD1222 COVID-19 vaccine. Only in-frame clones appear in the TCRdb table, and some are missing; sequencing was by immunoSEQ multiplex PCR. The table lists 200,000 to 250,000 clones, 90% to 95% of them singletons. Sequencing used peripheral blood, obtained on day 0 of MenACWY control vaccination. The receptors come from an adult in good health.

This chain connects TRBV28 to TRBJ1-1; the D gene is possibly TRBD1 (5 bases). This CDR3 has 14 amino acids. V lost 5 bases and J 0 bases, leaving 10 bases between the germline ends. Germline CDR1 MDHEN, CDR2 SYDVKM. The CDR3 region is CASSQGSMNTEAFF. CDR3 nucleotides: TGTGCCAGCAGTCAGGGCTCCATGAACACTGAAGCTTTCTTT.

The chain joins TRBV9 to TRBJ1-4; 8 nucleotides match TRBD1. This CDR3 has 15 amino acids. CDR1 is SGDLS, CDR2 YYNGEE, per germline. V dropped 3 bases and J dropped 7; count of bases not matched to a gene: 8. The CDR3 loop reads CASSATGAIIEKLFF. CDR3 sequence (DNA): TGTGCCAGCAGCGCGACAGGGGCAATCATTGAAAAACTGTTTTTT.

V usage is TRBV7-8 and J usage is TRBJ2-1, with TRBD2 identical over 8 bases. The germline gives CDR1 SGHVS, CDR2 FQNEAQ. V trimming: 8 bases; J trimming: 6 bases; junction bases outside the gene matches: 12. The CDR3 length is 15 residues. The CDR3 loop reads CASSRGGASRNEQFF. The CDR3 DNA follows: TGTGCCAGCTCACGGGGGGGGGCCTCCCGCAATGAGCAGTTCTTC.

The chain is built from TRBV6-5 and TRBJ1-2, with TRBD1 as a possible D gene (5 bases). Germline lookup yields CDR1 MNHEY and CDR2 SVGAGI. The CDR3 extends over 15 amino acids. The V and J ends lost 4 bases and 7 bases respectively, with 19 bases between them. CDR3 sequence: CASSSGGARYSGYTF. Written as DNA, the CDR3 is TGTGCCAGCAGTTCCGGTGGGGCAAGGTATTCTGGCTACACCTTC.

The V call is TRBV9, the J call TRBJ2-1; 11 bases are a match to TRBD2. CDR3 size: 15 residues. J was trimmed by 4 bases and V by 1 base; bases with no gene match: 1. The V gene's germline CDR1 is SGDLS and CDR2 YYNGEE. CDR3 region: CASSVLAGGYNEQFF. The DNA of the CDR3 is TGTGCCAGCAGCGTACTAGCGGGGGGTTACAATGAGCAGTTCTTC.

The chain carries TRBV25-1 and TRBJ1-2, with D maybe TRBD1 (5 bases). CDR1 is MGHDK and CDR2 is SYGVNS in the germline V gene. V was trimmed by 8 bases and J by 7 bases, leaving 17 bases between them. The CDR3 has 13 residues. CDR3 sequence (DNA): TGTGCCAGCCCAGTTGGGGCAAGTTTTGGCTACACCTTC. Translating gives CASPVGASFGYTF.

The DNA for the CDR3 is TGTGCCAGCAGCCGCAGACAGGATAGCTATGGCTACACCTTC. Residues: CASSRRQDSYGYTF. The chain joins TRBV3-1 (or the pseudogene TRBV3-2) to TRBJ1-2, with a possible D match to TRBD1 (6 bases). CDR3 length equals 14 residues. V dropped 4 bases and J dropped 4 bases, with 13 bases sitting between them. CDR1 and CDR2 from the germline V gene are LGHDT and YNNKEL (reference sequence).

The chain carries TRBV7-9 and TRBJ1-1; D call uncertain. The germline CDR1 and CDR2 sequences are SEHNR and FQNEAQ (reference sequence). The V and J ends lost 5 bases and 1 base respectively, with 8 bases between them. The CDR3 length is 13 residues. The CDR3 sequence: CASSIDTNTEAFF. Written as DNA, the CDR3 is TGTGCCAGCAGCATAGATACGAACACTGAAGCTTTCTTT.

This clone showed up just once. The V and J genes are TRBV18 and TRBJ1-1, with a weak D call TRBD1 (6 bases). The germline CDR1 and CDR2 sequences are KGHSH and LQKENI. The CDR3 is made up of 16 amino acids. The V gene lost 3 bases and the J gene lost 1 base, with 15 bases spanning the gap. CDR3 residues: CASSPPGGAPNTEAFF. The CDR3 DNA sequence: TGTGCCAGCTCACCGCCTGGGGGGGCCCCGAACACTGAAGCTTTCTTT.

The chain has TRBV19 and TRBJ1-5; TRBD1 agrees at 9 bases. V gave up 3 bases and J gave up 6 bases; unmatched junction bases: 6. The length of the CDR3 is 15 residues. Germline lookup yields CDR1 LNHDA and CDR2 SQIVND (reference sequence). Here the CDR3 DNA reads TGTGCCAGTAGTATCGGACAGGGGAACACTCAGCCCCAGCATTTT. Translating it yields CASSIGQGNTQPQHF.

V and J are TRBV7-2 and TRBJ2-5; TRBD2 matches at 10 bases. Germline values: CDR1 SGHTA, CDR2 FQGNSA. The CDR3 consists of 15 residues. J lost 2 bases, V lost 3 bases, and 3 bases had no gene match. CDR3: CASSFPAGGQETQYF. The CDR3 DNA reads as TGTGCCAGCAGCTTCCCAGCGGGGGGGCAAGAGACCCAGTACTTC.

CDR3 coding DNA: TGTGCCACCAGTGACCCTGGGCAGTACAATGAGCAGTTCTTC. Protein product: CATSDPGQYNEQFF. The rearrangement links TRBV24-1 to TRBJ2-1; D is ambiguous. V was cut by 4 bases and J by 4 bases, with 10 bases left in between. CDR1 is KGHDR, CDR2 SFDVKD, per germline. The CDR3 covers 14 residues.

This clone was observed once. The genes are TRBV28 and TRBJ1-2; 8 bases are shared with TRBD1. V shed 5 bases and J 12 bases; nucleotides not matched to a gene: 8. The CDR3 spans 12 residues. Germline CDR1 reads MDHEN; CDR2 reads SYDVKM. The CDR3 loop reads CASSDSTGENTF. CDR3 nucleotide sequence: TGTGCCAGCAGTGACTCGACAGGGGAAAACACCTTC.

The chain couples TRBV6-5 to TRBJ2-3; D possibly corresponds to TRBD2 (6 bases). The CDR3 runs to 14 residues. The V end lost 6 bases, the J end lost 10 bases, and 20 bases lay between the germline ends. Germline V gene data show CDR1 as MNHEY and CDR2 as SVGAGI. CDR3 loop: CASSYRTSPGAQYF. CDR3 DNA: TGTGCCAGCAGCTACCGGACTTCTCCGGGAGCGCAGTATTTT.

The CDR3 nucleotides read TGCGCCAGCAGCCTGAGCGGGACTAGCGGAGATACGCAGTATTTT. Amino acid sequence: CASSLSGTSGDTQYF. The chain links TRBV5-1 to TRBJ2-3; 11 positions agree with TRBD2. This CDR3 is 15 amino acids long. CDR1 and CDR2 from the germline V gene are SGHRS and YFSETQ. The junction had 6 bases not matched to a gene; V was cut back by 4 bases and J by 5 bases.

The chain recombines TRBV18 with TRBJ1-2; TRBD1 agrees at 11 bases. This CDR3 has 15 residues. Germline trimming cut 1 base from V and 8 bases from J; bases unmatched to any gene: 6. From germline, CDR1 is KGHSH and CDR2 LQKENI. This CDR3 is CASSPLGQGAQGYTF. The CDR3 DNA sequence: TGTGCCAGCTCACCACTTGGACAGGGGGCACAGGGCTACACCTTC.

This chain links TRBV5-1 with TRBJ2-7; TRBD1 matches at 8 bases. The CDR3 is made up of 12 amino acids. In germline, CDR1 is SGHRS, CDR2 YFSETQ. V lost 7 bases to trimming and J lost 3 bases; unmatched junction nucleotides: 3. The CDR3 is CASGDRGYEQYF. Here the CDR3 DNA reads TGCGCCAGCGGAGACAGGGGCTACGAGCAGTACTTC. The full variable domain, in which reference TRBV5-1 and TRBJ2-7 provide the parts outside the CDR3, is KAGVTQTPRYLIKTRGQQVTLSCSPISGHRSVSWYQQTPGQGLQFLFEYFSETQRNKGNFPGRFSGRQFSNSRSEMNVSTLELGDSALYLCASGDRGYEQYFGPGTRLTVT.

The J gene is TRBJ2-1, the V gene TRBV5-1; 7 bases fit TRBD1. The trim removed 3 bases at V and 6 bases at J, leaving 12 bases unmatched. Germline CDR1 and CDR2: SGHRS and YFSETQ. This CDR3 has 16 residues. Written as DNA, the CDR3 is TGCGCCAGCAGCTCTATGGGGACCGCAGGGGGCAATGAGCAGTTCTTC. Translated: CASSSMGTAGGNEQFF.

The rearrangement joins TRBV30 to TRBJ1-1, with a possible D match to TRBD1 (5 bases). The germline V gene has CDR1 GTSNPN and CDR2 SVGIG (reference sequence). V was cut by 2 bases and J by 6 bases, with 16 bases left in between. This CDR3 region has 14 residues. CDR3 residues: CAWSLRAVGAEAFF. Written as DNA, the CDR3 is TGTGCCTGGAGTCTCAGGGCCGTAGGGGCTGAAGCTTTCTTT.